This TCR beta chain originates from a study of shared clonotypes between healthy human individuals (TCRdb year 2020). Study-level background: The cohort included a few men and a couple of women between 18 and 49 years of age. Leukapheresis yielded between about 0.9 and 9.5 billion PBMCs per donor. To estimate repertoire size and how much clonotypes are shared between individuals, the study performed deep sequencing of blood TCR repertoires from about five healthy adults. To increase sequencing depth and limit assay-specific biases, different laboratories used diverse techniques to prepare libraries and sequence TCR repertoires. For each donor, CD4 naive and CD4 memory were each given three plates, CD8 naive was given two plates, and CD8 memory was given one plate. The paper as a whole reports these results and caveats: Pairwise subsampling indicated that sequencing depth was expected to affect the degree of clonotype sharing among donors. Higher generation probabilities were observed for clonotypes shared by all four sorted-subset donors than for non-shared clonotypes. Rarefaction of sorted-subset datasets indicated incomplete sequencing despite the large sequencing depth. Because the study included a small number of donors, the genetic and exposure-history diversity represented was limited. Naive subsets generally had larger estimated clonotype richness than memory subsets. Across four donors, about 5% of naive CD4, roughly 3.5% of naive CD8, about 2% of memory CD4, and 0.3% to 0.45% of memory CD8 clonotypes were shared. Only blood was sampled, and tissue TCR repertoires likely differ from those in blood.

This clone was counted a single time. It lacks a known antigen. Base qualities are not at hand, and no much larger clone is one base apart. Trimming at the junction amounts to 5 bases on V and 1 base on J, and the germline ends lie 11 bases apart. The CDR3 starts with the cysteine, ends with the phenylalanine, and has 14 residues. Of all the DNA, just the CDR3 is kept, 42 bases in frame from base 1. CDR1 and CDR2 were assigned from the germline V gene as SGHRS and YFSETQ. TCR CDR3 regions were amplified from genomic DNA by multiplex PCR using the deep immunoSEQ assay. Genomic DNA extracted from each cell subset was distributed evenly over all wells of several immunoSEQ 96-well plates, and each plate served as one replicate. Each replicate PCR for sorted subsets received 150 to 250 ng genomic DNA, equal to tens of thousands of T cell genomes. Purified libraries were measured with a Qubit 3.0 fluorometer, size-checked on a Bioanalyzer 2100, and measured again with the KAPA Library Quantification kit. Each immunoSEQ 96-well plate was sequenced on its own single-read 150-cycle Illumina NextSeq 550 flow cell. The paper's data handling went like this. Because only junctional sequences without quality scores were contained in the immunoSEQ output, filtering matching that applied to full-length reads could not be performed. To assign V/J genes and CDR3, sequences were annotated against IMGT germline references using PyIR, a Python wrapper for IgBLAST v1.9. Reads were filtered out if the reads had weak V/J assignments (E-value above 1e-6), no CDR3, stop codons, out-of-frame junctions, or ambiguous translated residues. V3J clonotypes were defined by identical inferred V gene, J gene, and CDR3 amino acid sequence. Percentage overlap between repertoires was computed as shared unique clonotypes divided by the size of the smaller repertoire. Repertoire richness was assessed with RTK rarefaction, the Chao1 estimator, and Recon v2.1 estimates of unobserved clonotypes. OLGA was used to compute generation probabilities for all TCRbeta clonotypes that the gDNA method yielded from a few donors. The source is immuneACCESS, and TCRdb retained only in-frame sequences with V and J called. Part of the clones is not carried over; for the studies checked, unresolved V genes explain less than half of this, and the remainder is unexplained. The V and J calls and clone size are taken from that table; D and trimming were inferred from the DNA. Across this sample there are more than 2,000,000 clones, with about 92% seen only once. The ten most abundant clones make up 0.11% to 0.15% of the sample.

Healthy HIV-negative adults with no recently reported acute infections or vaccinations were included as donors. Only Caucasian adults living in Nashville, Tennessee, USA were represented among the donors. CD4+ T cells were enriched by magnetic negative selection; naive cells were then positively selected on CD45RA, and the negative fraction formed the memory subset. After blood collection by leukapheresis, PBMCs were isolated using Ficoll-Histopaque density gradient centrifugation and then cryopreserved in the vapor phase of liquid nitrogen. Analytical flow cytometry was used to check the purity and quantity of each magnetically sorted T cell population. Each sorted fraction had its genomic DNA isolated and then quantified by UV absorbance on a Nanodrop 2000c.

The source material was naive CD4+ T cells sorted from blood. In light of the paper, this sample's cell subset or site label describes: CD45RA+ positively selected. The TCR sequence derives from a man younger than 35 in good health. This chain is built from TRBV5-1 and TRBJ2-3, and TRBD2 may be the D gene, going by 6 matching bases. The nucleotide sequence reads TGCGCCAGCAGTCCAATAGCGGGCACAGATACGCAGTATTTT. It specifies CASSPIAGTDTQYF.